What follows are 11 T cell receptor beta chains derived from one specimen sequenced in a study of CD8 T cells in ankylosing spondylitis. Each CDR3 protein gets one entry after TCRdb re-called the 5' RACE reads with MiXCR. In the table there are 250,000 to 350,000 distinct CDR3 sequences, approximately 8.2% of which are singletons. Findings and caveats of the study: Seemingly distinctive of ankylosing spondylitis blood was a TCR beta motif formed by eight highly homologous variants.

These receptors' targets are unknown. Sequenced: blood, either unsorted or a sorted T cell fraction (not recorded which). The receptor set was obtained from a male donor with ankylosing spondylitis.

This clonotype was seen at least ten times. V gene TRBV5-4 combines with J gene TRBJ2-2; D remains unclear. The CDR3 is 13 amino acids. Looked up from germline, CDR1 is SGHNT and CDR2 is YYREEE (reference sequence). Trimming stripped 1 base from V and 3 bases from J, with 4 bases between. The CDR3: CASSLLYTGELFF. The DNA for the CDR3 is TGTGCCAGCAGCTTGTTGTACACCGGGGAGCTGTTTTTT.

This clonotype was seen only a few times. The gene calls are TRBV25-1 and TRBJ2-1; D unclear. Trimming shortened V by 1 base and J by 0 bases, and 7 bases separated the two germline ends. From germline, CDR1 is MGHDK and CDR2 SYGVNS. This CDR3 region has 15 residues. The CDR3 is CASSESTPSYNEQFF. As DNA, the CDR3 is TGTGCCAGCAGTGAATCCACACCCTCCTACAATGAGCAGTTCTTC.

The chain couples TRBV4-1 to TRBJ2-3; TRBD2 aligns across 12 bases. The J segment lost 0 bases and the V segment lost 0 bases, leaving 4 bases of the junction unmatched. The CDR3 contains 18 residues. Germline V gene lookup returns CDR1 MGHRA and CDR2 YSYEKL. This CDR3 reads CASSQDQTSGSSTDTQYF. DNA for the CDR3: TGCGCCAGCAGCCAAGATCAGACTAGCGGGAGCAGCACAGATACGCAGTATTTT.

The genes are TRBV4-2 and TRBJ2-7; possibly TRBD1 or TRBD2 for D (5 bases each). Trimming removed 4 bases from V and 2 bases from J, with 15 bases in between. The length of the CDR3 is 15 residues. Germline assignment: CDR1 LGHNA and CDR2 YNFKEQ. CDR3 in DNA: TGTGCCAGCAGCCCGGGCCGGGACCTGACCTACGAGCAGTACTTC. Translating gives CASSPGRDLTYEQYF.

The chain links TRBV7-3 to TRBJ2-2; weak D call: TRBD2 (5 bases). V was clipped by 2 bases and J by 0 bases, with 10 bases between them. The CDR3 has 16 amino acids. Germline-derived CDR1 and CDR2 are SGHTA and FQGTGA. The CDR3 DNA reads as TGTGCCAGCAGCTTAGGTCTGGGAGCGAACACCGGGGAGCTGTTTTTT. It specifies CASSLGLGANTGELFF.

This chain links TRBV27 with TRBJ1-2, with 7 bases fitting TRBD1. The CDR3 length is 11 residues. Germline loops: CDR1 MNHEY, CDR2 SMNVEV (reference sequence). The J segment lost 12 bases and the V segment lost 4 bases, leaving 5 bases of the junction unmatched. The CDR3: CASSSGGDHTF. In DNA form, the CDR3 reads TGTGCCAGCAGTTCAGGGGGTGACCACACCTTC.

Turning to this clonotype: Relative to the germline gene, one junction end is altered; a read error may explain this. The rearrangement joins TRBV27 to TRBJ1-1; D gene unclear. The CDR3 runs to 11 residues. Germline V gene sequence: CDR1 MNHEY, CDR2 SMNVEV (reference sequence). The CDR3 DNA sequence: TGTGCAACCGGCGGAATCACTGAAGTTTTCTTT. It encodes CATGGITEVFF.

This clonotype turned up a few times. This rearrangement joins TRBV12-3 or TRBV12-4 to TRBJ2-2, with TRBD2 identical over 8 bases. The length of the CDR3 is 16 residues. The junction had 12 bases not matched to a gene; V was cut back by 3 bases and J by 9 bases. The CDR3 coding sequence is TGTGCCAGCAGTTTCCCCTTCGGGAGGGTTGAAAGGGAGCTGTTTTTT. It translates to CASSFPFGRVERELFF.

The sample holds a few counts of this clonotype. V gene TRBV19 combines with J gene TRBJ1-5; D possibly corresponds to TRBD1 (6 bases). This CDR3 contains 15 residues. The V end lost 1 base, the J end lost 0 bases, and 7 bases lay between the germline ends. Germline V CDR1 and CDR2: LNHDA, SQIVND (reference sequence). The CDR3 loop reads CASSIGGGSNQPQHF. The CDR3, as DNA: TGTGCCAGTAGTATAGGAGGGGGTAGCAATCAGCCCCAGCATTTT. Looking up the rest from reference TRBV19 and TRBJ1-5 gives the full variable domain: DGGITQSPKYLFRKEGQNVTLSCEQNLNHDAMYWYRQDPGQGLRLIYYSQIVNDFQKGDIAEGYSVSREKKESFPLTVTSAQKNPTAFYLCASSIGGGSNQPQHFGDGTRLSIL.

V usage is TRBV5-1 and J usage is TRBJ2-1; 11 nucleotides line up with TRBD2. Germline CDR1 reads SGHRS; CDR2 reads YFSETQ. This CDR3 region has 19 residues. After removal of 0 bases from V and 0 bases from J, the junction contained 8 bases not matched to a gene. The DNA for the CDR3 is TGCGCCAGCAGCTTGGGGCTAGCGGGAGGTTCGAGCTCCTACAATGAGCAGTTCTTC. Encoded protein: CASSLGLAGGSSSYNEQFF. The full variable domain, with the rest looked up from reference TRBV5-1 and TRBJ2-1, is KAGVTQTPRYLIKTRGQQVTLSCSPISGHRSVSWYQQTPGQGLQFLFEYFSETQRNKGNFPGRFSGRQFSNSRSEMNVSTLELGDSALYLCASSLGLAGGSSSYNEQFFGPGTRLTVL.

This clonotype was counted only a few times. This chain uses TRBV19 with TRBJ1-5; 8 nucleotides match TRBD1. After removal of 9 bases from V and 6 bases from J, the junction contained 4 bases not matched to a gene. This CDR3 comprises 12 residues. CDR1 LNHDA and CDR2 SQIVND come from the germline V gene (reference sequence). In DNA form, the CDR3 reads TGTGCCAGCAGGACAGGGAGTCAGCCCCAGCATTTT. Its translation: CASRTGSQPQHF.